This T cell receptor (beta chain) was sequenced during a study of blood T cell repertoires in COVID-19. Across the whole study: Acute-phase and convalescent COVID-19 samples originated in the United States, Italy and Spain. The analysed material was cDNA or gDNA that came from T cells, B-cell-depleted T cells, or PBMCs.

The V end lost 11 bases, the J end lost 3 bases, and 17 bases lay between the germline ends. The germline V gene has CDR1 SGHTA and CDR2 FQGTGA. CDR3 length: 14 amino acids. Source study methods: Estimates of nucleated cell counts were drawn from the amplification of reference gene primers. Libraries were prepared by immunoSEQ multiplex PCR; TCRdb keeps only in-frame clonotypes and omits some of them. That table furnishes V, J and clone size, whereas the DNA furnished D and trimming. Of 150,000 to 200,000 clones in the sample, around 77% were seen once. The chain uses TRBV7-3 and TRBJ2-1; D may be TRBD2 (7 bases). The receptor comes from a man aged 55 to 69 with active or convalescent COVID-19. The sequencing sample was made of peripheral blood. The CDR3 is CAWEAGQVYNEQFF. Here the CDR3 DNA reads TGTGCCTGGGAAGCGGGACAAGTCTACAATGAGCAGTTCTTC.